Listed below are T cell receptor beta chains from one sample, sequenced in a study of metastatic and nonmetastatic thyroid tumors. TCRdb reprocessed the PCR reads via MiXCR. The table lists about 22,000 clones, 18% of them singletons. The sequenced sample consisted of adjacent normal tissue. These receptors all stem from a male donor with papillary thyroid cancer or a benign thyroid nodule (not recorded which). Some clones in this sample may be carry-over from other donors' samples. Each CDR3 is given with its conserved first and last residue. A D gene is named only where the DNA matches it firmly. Clone size is stated in some rows and not others, as once, few, many or a class when expanded.

v_call: TRBV13
clone_size: -
d_call: -
j_call: TRBJ1-2
cdr3_nt: TGTGCCAGCAGCTTAGGGTCCGGGACGGTTGGGGATGGCTACACCTTC
cdr3_aa: CASSLGSGTVGDGYTF

v_call: TRBV20-1
clone_size: -
d_call: -
j_call: TRBJ1-2
cdr3_nt: TGCAGTGGCCTGGAAGGTATTCCCTATGGCTACACCTTC
cdr3_aa: CSGLEGIPYGYTF

v_call: TRBV2
clone_size: many
d_call: -
j_call: TRBJ1-2
cdr3_nt: TGTGCCAGCATCCTAGGACAGAACTATGGCTACACCTTC
cdr3_aa: CASILGQNYGYTF

v_call: TRBV30
clone_size: -
d_call: -
j_call: TRBJ2-2
cdr3_nt: TGTGCATGGAGTATCGGCGGGGCCGGAGGCGGGGAGATGTTTTTT
cdr3_aa: CAWSIGGAGGGEMFF

v_call: TRBV20-1
clone_size: many
d_call: -
j_call: TRBJ2-5
cdr3_nt: TGCAGTGCCGTCGCGGACAGTCTCCAAGAGACCCAGTACTTC
cdr3_aa: CSAVADSLQETQYF

v_call: TRBV27
clone_size: many
d_call: TRBD1
j_call: TRBJ2-4
cdr3_nt: TGTGCCAGCAGTCCCCAGGACAGGGGGCGAGCCAAAAACATTCAGTACTTC
cdr3_aa: CASSPQDRGRAKNIQYF

v_call: TRBV2
clone_size: few
d_call: -
j_call: TRBJ2-2
cdr3_nt: TGTGCCAGCGGTCGAGATAATACGGGCACCGGGGAGCTGTTTTTT
cdr3_aa: CASGRDNTGTGELFF

v_call: TRBV18
clone_size: many
d_call: -
j_call: TRBJ1-2
cdr3_nt: TGTGCCAGCTCACCACCATACACCGATATCGGTAACTATGGCTACACCTTC
cdr3_aa: CASSPPYTDIGNYGYTF

v_call: TRBV14
clone_size: -
d_call: -
j_call: TRBJ2-7
cdr3_nt: TGTGCCAGCATCCACCCCGGGACAAGTGGCGAGCAGTACTTC
cdr3_aa: CASIHPGTSGEQYF

v_call: TRBV9
clone_size: many
d_call: -
j_call: TRBJ1-2
cdr3_nt: TGTGCCAGCAGCGTAGGTATTCAAACTAACTATGGCTACACCTTC
cdr3_aa: CASSVGIQTNYGYTF

v_call: TRBV11-3
clone_size: few
d_call: TRBD2
j_call: TRBJ2-1
cdr3_nt: TGTGCCAGCAGCCAGTTCGGCCCGAGCGGGGGGGCCCACAATGAGCAGTTCTTC
cdr3_aa: CASSQFGPSGGAHNEQFF

v_call: TRBV3-1
clone_size: many
d_call: TRBD1
j_call: TRBJ1-1
cdr3_nt: TGTGCCAGCAGCCAAATGGGACAGAGGAACACTGAAGCTTTCTTT
cdr3_aa: CASSQMGQRNTEAFF

v_call: TRBV5-4
clone_size: many
d_call: -
j_call: TRBJ2-1
cdr3_nt: TGTGCCAGCACCCTAAACAATGAGCAGTTCTTC
cdr3_aa: CASTLNNEQFF

v_call: TRBV12-5
clone_size: many
d_call: -
j_call: TRBJ2-5
cdr3_nt: TGTGCTAGTGGTTCCGACGAGGAGGGACCGACAGAGGAGACCCAGTACTTC
cdr3_aa: CASGSDEEGPTEETQYF

v_call: TRBV7-9
clone_size: many
d_call: TRBD2
j_call: TRBJ2-5
cdr3_nt: TGTGCCAGCAGCTCGACTAATCTAGCGGGAGGCCCAGAGACCCAGTACTTC
cdr3_aa: CASSSTNLAGGPETQYF

v_call: TRBV7-2
clone_size: many
d_call: -
j_call: TRBJ2-1
cdr3_nt: TGTGCCAGCAGCGTCTACCAGAGCTCCTACAATGAGCAGTTCTTC
cdr3_aa: CASSVYQSSYNEQFF

v_call: TRBV7-9
clone_size: once
d_call: -
j_call: TRBJ2-5
cdr3_nt: TGTGCCAGCAGCTCTCATGGAATGGCGGGCCACCAAGAGACCCAGTACTTC
cdr3_aa: CASSSHGMAGHQETQYF

v_call: TRBV5-4
clone_size: many
d_call: TRBD1
j_call: TRBJ1-4
cdr3_nt: TGTGCCAGCAGCTTGGATGGGACAGCGGCCGAAAAACTGTTTTTT
cdr3_aa: CASSLDGTAAEKLFF

v_call: TRBV20-1
clone_size: many
d_call: -
j_call: TRBJ1-1
cdr3_nt: TGCAGTGCCACCGGGGCAGATCCAAGCACTGAAGTTTTCTTT
cdr3_aa: CSATGADPSTEVFF

v_call: TRBV6-1
clone_size: medium-sized
d_call: -
j_call: TRBJ2-2
cdr3_nt: TGTGCCAGCAGTGAATATGAGGGAGAAGGTATCGGGGAGCTGTTTTTT
cdr3_aa: CASSEYEGEGIGELFF

v_call: TRBV2
clone_size: few
d_call: -
j_call: TRBJ1-6
cdr3_nt: TGTGCCAGCATTAACAGGTTGCTGGATTCACCCCTCCACTTT
cdr3_aa: CASINRLLDSPLHF

v_call: TRBV5-4
clone_size: many
d_call: TRBD2
j_call: TRBJ2-1
cdr3_nt: TGTGCCAGCAGCCCGAGGAGCGGGGGTTTCAATGAGCAGTTCTTC
cdr3_aa: CASSPRSGGFNEQFF

v_call: TRBV28
clone_size: -
d_call: -
j_call: TRBJ1-2
cdr3_nt: TGTGCCAGCAGCTACCGAGGCCAGGTTCGTGGCTTC
cdr3_aa: CASSYRGQVRGF